This is a list of T cell receptor beta chains from one sample in a study of cytomegalovirus exposure and HLA in healthy donors. Sequencing used immunoSEQ multiplex PCR; TCRdb keeps in-frame clones, though not all of them. The sample includes roughly 40,000 clones. Sequenced: PBMCs. Receptors were obtained from a male donor in good health and CMV-seronegative. Each CDR3 is given with its conserved first and last residue. Fields, in order: J gene, D gene, V gene, CDR3 length, CDR3 DNA, CDR3 protein. The D gene is left open where the match is weak.

j_call: TRBJ2-1; d_call: .; v_call: TRBV5-1; cdr3_length: 15; cdr3_nt: TGCGCCAGCAGCCCCCGGCCGGGTCAATACAATGAGCAGTTCTTC; cdr3_aa: CASSPRPGQYNEQFF
j_call: TRBJ2-2; d_call: .; v_call: TRBV28; cdr3_length: 13; cdr3_nt: TGTGCCAGCAATGGTATCCGGGCCGGGGAGCTGTTTTTT; cdr3_aa: CASNGIRAGELFF
j_call: TRBJ1-5; d_call: TRBD1; v_call: TRBV5-1; cdr3_length: 14; cdr3_nt: TGCGCCAGCAGCGGGGGACAGGTTGATCAGCCCCAGCATTTT; cdr3_aa: CASSGGQVDQPQHF
j_call: TRBJ2-3; d_call: TRBD2; v_call: TRBV29-1; cdr3_length: 14; cdr3_nt: TGCAGCGTATCTCGCGGGAGGGCCGAAGATACGCAGTATTTT; cdr3_aa: CSVSRGRAEDTQYF
j_call: TRBJ1-5; d_call: .; v_call: TRBV7-2; cdr3_length: 12; cdr3_nt: TGTGCCAGCGGAGAGGGATATCAGCCCCAGCATTTT; cdr3_aa: CASGEGYQPQHF
j_call: TRBJ2-7; d_call: .; v_call: TRBV7-9; cdr3_length: 13; cdr3_nt: TGTGCCAGCAGCTTCTTTAGCGGATACGAGCAGTACTTC; cdr3_aa: CASSFFSGYEQYF
j_call: TRBJ2-7; d_call: TRBD2; v_call: TRBV19; cdr3_length: 18; cdr3_nt: TGTGCCAGTAGTATAGAGCTCTACCCTAGCGGGAGGGCAGGCGAGCAGTACTTC; cdr3_aa: CASSIELYPSGRAGEQYF
j_call: TRBJ2-7; d_call: TRBD1; v_call: TRBV19; cdr3_length: 14; cdr3_nt: TGTGCCAGTAGTACCAGGGGACAGGGTCCCGAGCAGTACTTC; cdr3_aa: CASSTRGQGPEQYF
j_call: TRBJ2-1; d_call: TRBD2; v_call: TRBV19; cdr3_length: 14; cdr3_nt: TGTGCCAGTAGTGTGAGCGGGAGAGCCTATGAGCAGTTCTTC; cdr3_aa: CASSVSGRAYEQFF
j_call: TRBJ1-2; d_call: TRBD1; v_call: TRBV27; cdr3_length: 19; cdr3_nt: TGTGCCAGCAGTTTCCTCCCCCTCTCACAGGGGGGAGGAGGCTATGGCTACACCTTC; cdr3_aa: CASSFLPLSQGGGGYGYTF
j_call: TRBJ2-1; d_call: TRBD2; v_call: TRBV13; cdr3_length: 20; cdr3_nt: TGTGCCAGCAGCCATTTAGGGTTGGGGACGACTAGCGGGAGGTTCAATGAGCAGTTCTTC; cdr3_aa: CASSHLGLGTTSGRFNEQFF
j_call: TRBJ2-7; d_call: TRBD1; v_call: TRBV25-1; cdr3_length: 12; cdr3_nt: TGTGCCAGCAGTAAAGGGACAGGGGAGCAGTACTTC; cdr3_aa: CASSKGTGEQYF
j_call: TRBJ2-7; d_call: TRBD2; v_call: TRBV11-2; cdr3_length: 13; cdr3_nt: TGTGCCAGCAGCTTAAACTCCGGGACTAGCGGGTACTTC; cdr3_aa: CASSLNSGTSGYF
j_call: TRBJ2-1; d_call: .; v_call: TRBV19; cdr3_length: 14; cdr3_nt: TGTGCCAGCACCGGGACTCGGGACTACAATGAGCAGTTCTTC; cdr3_aa: CASTGTRDYNEQFF
j_call: TRBJ2-7; d_call: TRBD1; v_call: TRBV6-1; cdr3_length: 13; cdr3_nt: TGTGCCAGCAGGTTGGACAGGTTGGCCGAGCAGTACTTC; cdr3_aa: CASRLDRLAEQYF
j_call: TRBJ2-2; d_call: TRBD2; v_call: TRBV2; cdr3_length: 16; cdr3_nt: TGTGCCAGCAGTCCTAGCGGGAGTACGAACACCGGGGAGCTGTTTTTT; cdr3_aa: CASSPSGSTNTGELFF
j_call: TRBJ2-1; d_call: .; v_call: TRBV15; cdr3_length: 14; cdr3_nt: TGTGCCACCAGCAGGGAGGGCCTCTACAATGAGCAGTTCTTC; cdr3_aa: CATSREGLYNEQFF
j_call: TRBJ2-5; d_call: .; v_call: TRBV18; cdr3_length: 13; cdr3_nt: TGTGCCAGCTCACCACAAGGGGGTGAGACCCAGTACTTC; cdr3_aa: CASSPQGGETQYF
j_call: TRBJ2-1; d_call: .; v_call: TRBV11-2; cdr3_length: 16; cdr3_nt: TGTGCCAGCAGCAGAGCACCCAGGGGAAACTACAATGAGCAGTTCTTC; cdr3_aa: CASSRAPRGNYNEQFF
j_call: TRBJ2-4; d_call: .; v_call: TRBV7-2; cdr3_length: 17; cdr3_nt: TGTGCCAGCAGCGGGTTTGGGCAGCAAATAGCCAAAAACATTCAGTACTTC; cdr3_aa: CASSGFGQQIAKNIQYF
j_call: TRBJ2-1; d_call: .; v_call: TRBV7-2; cdr3_length: 14; cdr3_nt: TGTGCCAGCAGCTTAGATGGCGGGTACAATGAGCAGTTCTTC; cdr3_aa: CASSLDGGYNEQFF
j_call: TRBJ1-3; d_call: .; v_call: TRBV29-1; cdr3_length: 14; cdr3_nt: TGCAGCGTGGCGTCAGGGGCGGATGGAAACACCATATATTTT; cdr3_aa: CSVASGADGNTIYF
j_call: TRBJ2-1; d_call: TRBD2; v_call: TRBV7-3; cdr3_length: 15; cdr3_nt: TGTGCCAGCAGCTTCCTAGCGGCCTCCTACAATGAGCAGTTCTTC; cdr3_aa: CASSFLAASYNEQFF
j_call: TRBJ2-7; d_call: TRBD1; v_call: TRBV19; cdr3_length: 15; cdr3_nt: TGTGCCAGTAGTTTCTCGGGACAGGGGGGAGACGAGCAGTACTTC; cdr3_aa: CASSFSGQGGDEQYF
j_call: TRBJ2-7; d_call: .; v_call: TRBV4-2; cdr3_length: 15; cdr3_nt: TGTGCCAGCAGCCAAGACTTAGGGGAAGCCTACGAGCAGTACTTC; cdr3_aa: CASSQDLGEAYEQYF
j_call: TRBJ2-1; d_call: .; v_call: TRBV12-5; cdr3_length: 11; cdr3_nt: TGTGCTAGTGGCCATACTGGTGAGCAGTTCTTC; cdr3_aa: CASGHTGEQFF
j_call: TRBJ2-7; d_call: TRBD2; v_call: TRBV4-1; cdr3_length: 13; cdr3_nt: TGCGCCAGCAGACAAGTAGCGGGCCACGAGCAGTACTTC; cdr3_aa: CASRQVAGHEQYF
j_call: TRBJ2-7; d_call: TRBD1; v_call: TRBV6-5; cdr3_length: 16; cdr3_nt: TGTGCCAGCAGTTACTACCAACAGGGGTATGTCTACGAGCAGTACTTC; cdr3_aa: CASSYYQQGYVYEQYF
j_call: TRBJ2-1; d_call: TRBD2; v_call: TRBV6-1; cdr3_length: 15; cdr3_nt: TGTGCCAGCACCGAGGGACTAGCGGGAGGCGATGAGCAGTTCTTC; cdr3_aa: CASTEGLAGGDEQFF
j_call: TRBJ2-1; d_call: TRBD2; v_call: TRBV5-1; cdr3_length: 16; cdr3_nt: TGCGCCAGCACTGCGGGGGGGGGACAAGGCTACAATGAGCAGTTCTTC; cdr3_aa: CASTAGGGQGYNEQFF
j_call: TRBJ2-5; d_call: TRBD2; v_call: TRBV5-4; cdr3_length: 14; cdr3_nt: TGTGCCAGCAGCCCGGGGGGGCTCCAAGAGACCCAGTACTTC; cdr3_aa: CASSPGGLQETQYF
j_call: TRBJ1-5; d_call: .; v_call: TRBV11-2; cdr3_length: 13; cdr3_nt: TGTGCCAGCAGCTTAGGTGGCAGACAGCCCCAGCATTTT; cdr3_aa: CASSLGGRQPQHF
j_call: TRBJ1-5; d_call: TRBD1; v_call: TRBV27; cdr3_length: 13; cdr3_nt: TGTGCCAGCAGTGCCTCAGGGGGTCAGCCCCAGCATTTT; cdr3_aa: CASSASGGQPQHF
j_call: TRBJ2-3; d_call: TRBD2; v_call: TRBV5-1; cdr3_length: 16; cdr3_nt: TGCGCCAGCACCAGCTCGGGGCTAGCGGGAACAGATACGCAGTATTTT; cdr3_aa: CASTSSGLAGTDTQYF
j_call: TRBJ1-5; d_call: .; v_call: TRBV27; cdr3_length: 14; cdr3_nt: TGTGCCAGCAGACAGGCCGGGAGCAATCAGCCCCAGCATTTT; cdr3_aa: CASRQAGSNQPQHF
j_call: TRBJ1-5; d_call: .; v_call: TRBV5-6; cdr3_length: 15; cdr3_nt: TGTGCCAGCAGCTTGGGATTCGGGGTGGGGCAGCCCCAGCATTTT; cdr3_aa: CASSLGFGVGQPQHF
j_call: TRBJ1-5; d_call: .; v_call: TRBV28; cdr3_length: 16; cdr3_nt: TGTGCCAGCAGGTTCCTCTCGGGGGAACGCAATCAGCCCCAGCATTTT; cdr3_aa: CASRFLSGERNQPQHF
j_call: TRBJ1-6; d_call: .; v_call: TRBV19; cdr3_length: 16; cdr3_nt: TGTGCCAGTAGTATGGTAGTAAGAGTAATTAATTCACCCCTCCACTTT; cdr3_aa: CASSMVVRVINSPLHF
j_call: TRBJ2-7; d_call: TRBD1; v_call: TRBV6-6; cdr3_length: 15; cdr3_nt: TGTGCCAGCAGTTACTCGGCAGGGGGCTCCTACGAGCAGTACTTC; cdr3_aa: CASSYSAGGSYEQYF